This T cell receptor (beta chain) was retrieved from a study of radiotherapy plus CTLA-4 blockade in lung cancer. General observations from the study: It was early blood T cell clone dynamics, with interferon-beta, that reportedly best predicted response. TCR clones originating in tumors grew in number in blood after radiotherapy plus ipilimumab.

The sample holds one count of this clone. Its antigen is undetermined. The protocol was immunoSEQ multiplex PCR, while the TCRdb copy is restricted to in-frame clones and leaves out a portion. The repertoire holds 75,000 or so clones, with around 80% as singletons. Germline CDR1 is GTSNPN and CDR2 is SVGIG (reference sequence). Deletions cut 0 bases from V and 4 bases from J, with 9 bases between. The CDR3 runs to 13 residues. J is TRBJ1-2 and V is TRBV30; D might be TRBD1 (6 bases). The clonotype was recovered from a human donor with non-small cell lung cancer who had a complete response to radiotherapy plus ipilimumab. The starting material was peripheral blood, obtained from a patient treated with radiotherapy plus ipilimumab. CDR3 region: CAWSVRGRYGYTF. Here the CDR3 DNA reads TGTGCCTGGAGTGTACGGGGGCGCTATGGCTACACCTTC. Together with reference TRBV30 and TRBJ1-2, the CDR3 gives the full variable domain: SQTIHQWPATLVQPVGSPLSLECTVEGTSNPNLYWYRQAAGRGLQLLFYSVGIGQISSEVPQNLSASRPQDRQFILSSKKLLLSDSGFYLCAWSVRGRYGYTFGSGTRLTVV.